A selection of T cell receptor beta chains follows, all from one sample in a study of blood T cell repertoires in COVID-19. The table came from immunoSEQ multiplex PCR; TCRdb's copy has only in-frame clones and leaves some out. Seen here are roughly 130,000 clones, approximately 86% observed once, and the top ten hold about 2.5%. Sequenced material: PBMCs or T cells enriched from blood (not recorded which). The receptors come from a woman between 50 and 59 years old who had recovered from COVID-19. The CDR3 runs from the conserved cysteine through the conserved F or W. Size is omitted from some rows. Given values are once, few, many or a class for expanded clones.

clone size: -; V gene: TRBV18; J gene: TRBJ2-3; CDR3 protein: CASSPPGQGTTDTQYF
clone size: -; V gene: TRBV18; J gene: TRBJ2-7; CDR3 protein: CASSLGTGEGYEQYF
clone size: -; V gene: TRBV11-2; J gene: TRBJ2-1; CDR3 protein: CASSPGLAGYNEQFF
clone size: -; V gene: TRBV3-1/TRBV3-2; J gene: TRBJ1-2; CDR3 protein: CASSPGQPYGYTF
clone size: -; V gene: TRBV6-5; J gene: TRBJ2-3; CDR3 protein: CASKGTADTQYF
clone size: -; V gene: TRBV4-3; J gene: TRBJ2-3; CDR3 protein: CASSQVWVRGRTADTQYF
clone size: few; V gene: TRBV3-1/TRBV3-2; J gene: TRBJ1-1; CDR3 protein: CASSQGGRGLETEAFF
clone size: -; V gene: TRBV5-1; J gene: TRBJ2-1; CDR3 protein: CASTEVSSYNEQFF
clone size: once; V gene: TRBV14; J gene: TRBJ1-4; CDR3 protein: CASSGTGNEKLFF
clone size: -; V gene: TRBV11-3; J gene: TRBJ2-6; CDR3 protein: CASRGRGANVLTF
clone size: -; V gene: TRBV30; J gene: TRBJ1-2; CDR3 protein: CAWSLGQAQGGYTF
clone size: -; V gene: TRBV7-9; J gene: TRBJ2-6; CDR3 protein: CASSKDRWARAFSTGSGANVLTF
clone size: -; V gene: TRBV5-1; J gene: TRBJ1-6; CDR3 protein: CASSYAGQSNYNSPLHF
clone size: -; V gene: TRBV14; J gene: TRBJ2-7; CDR3 protein: CASSQDLRSYEQYF
clone size: -; V gene: TRBV10-3; J gene: TRBJ1-5; CDR3 protein: CAISRGTGPNQPQHF
clone size: -; V gene: TRBV6-5; J gene: TRBJ1-1; CDR3 protein: CASSLSGTGEAFF
clone size: -; V gene: TRBV25-1; J gene: TRBJ1-4; CDR3 protein: CASRGGEKLFF
clone size: once; V gene: TRBV6-6; J gene: TRBJ1-1; CDR3 protein: CASSPWAVGDTEAFF
clone size: -; V gene: TRBV10-1; J gene: TRBJ1-6; CDR3 protein: CASSDRGARALHF
clone size: -; V gene: TRBV9; J gene: TRBJ1-3; CDR3 protein: CASSPSGGSSGSTIYF
clone size: -; V gene: TRBV7-9; J gene: TRBJ2-7; CDR3 protein: CASSSSVYTPYEQYF
clone size: -; V gene: TRBV5-6; J gene: TRBJ1-2; CDR3 protein: CASSFQDRYYGYTF
clone size: few; V gene: TRBV7-3; J gene: TRBJ1-6; CDR3 protein: CASSRDIRSPLHF
clone size: -; V gene: TRBV11-1; J gene: TRBJ1-1; CDR3 protein: CASRKQGLDTEAFF
clone size: -; V gene: TRBV28; J gene: TRBJ2-7; CDR3 protein: CASSLGAGLEQYF
clone size: -; V gene: TRBV30; J gene: TRBJ2-1; CDR3 protein: CAWTEAYNEQFF
clone size: many; V gene: TRBV7-8; J gene: TRBJ1-5; CDR3 protein: CASSPRGDRSLKPQHF
clone size: few; V gene: TRBV21-1; J gene: TRBJ2-3; CDR3 protein: CASSILRTSGTDTQYF
clone size: -; V gene: TRBV29-1; J gene: TRBJ2-7; CDR3 protein: CSVEEPGTGGYEQYF
clone size: -; V gene: TRBV6-1; J gene: TRBJ1-5; CDR3 protein: CASSESSRGGPPQHF
clone size: -; V gene: TRBV7-8; J gene: TRBJ2-3; CDR3 protein: CASSLTGLGTDTQYF
clone size: -; V gene: TRBV6-5; J gene: TRBJ2-7; CDR3 protein: CASTTDTYEQYF
clone size: -; V gene: TRBV9; J gene: TRBJ1-1; CDR3 protein: CASSVAGDRVGAEAFF
clone size: once; V gene: TRBV11-2; J gene: TRBJ1-1; CDR3 protein: CASSPDRANTEAFF
clone size: -; V gene: TRBV7-2; J gene: TRBJ2-5; CDR3 protein: CASSLAISGGALKTQYF
clone size: -; V gene: TRBV3-1/TRBV3-2; J gene: TRBJ2-7; CDR3 protein: CASSQLSYEQYF
clone size: -; V gene: TRBV15; J gene: TRBJ2-2; CDR3 protein: CATSHLRRQGNTGELFF
clone size: -; V gene: TRBV6-1; J gene: TRBJ2-7; CDR3 protein: CASSEGRNSYEQYF
clone size: -; V gene: TRBV29-1; J gene: TRBJ2-5; CDR3 protein: CSVDPGTPQETQYF
clone size: -; V gene: TRBV19; J gene: TRBJ1-6; CDR3 protein: CASETAGPNSPLHF
clone size: -; V gene: TRBV25-1; J gene: TRBJ2-7; CDR3 protein: CASSEGQVREQYF
clone size: -; V gene: TRBV5-6; J gene: TRBJ2-7; CDR3 protein: CASSHRQLYEQYF
clone size: -; V gene: TRBV19; J gene: TRBJ1-2; CDR3 protein: CASSIDTKTNYGYTF
clone size: -; V gene: TRBV18; J gene: TRBJ2-7; CDR3 protein: CASSPLESVAGGFYEQYF
clone size: -; V gene: TRBV2; J gene: TRBJ1-1; CDR3 protein: CASNQGLRTEAFF
clone size: -; V gene: TRBV30; J gene: TRBJ2-2; CDR3 protein: CAWRPGNTGELFF
clone size: -; V gene: TRBV5-1; J gene: TRBJ1-1; CDR3 protein: CASSSQTGSNTEAFF
clone size: -; V gene: TRBV3-1/TRBV3-2; J gene: TRBJ1-2; CDR3 protein: CASSQDRTGFYGYTF
clone size: -; V gene: TRBV15; J gene: TRBJ2-3; CDR3 protein: CATSRGQGAARVTDTQYF
clone size: once; V gene: TRBV7-9; J gene: TRBJ2-2; CDR3 protein: CASSLASGSNTGELFF
clone size: -; V gene: TRBV4-3; J gene: TRBJ1-3; CDR3 protein: CASSQDSSGNTIYF
clone size: -; V gene: TRBV7-2; J gene: TRBJ1-2; CDR3 protein: CASSVEEGRSGYTF
clone size: -; V gene: TRBV19; J gene: TRBJ1-4; CDR3 protein: CASSTGTESFNEKLFF
clone size: -; V gene: TRBV7-9; J gene: TRBJ1-6; CDR3 protein: CASSLDRSNSPLHF